A single sample is the source of the 24 T cell receptor beta chains below, sequenced in a study of T-cell memory formation after mild COVID-19. TCRdb analysed the 5' RACE reads with MiXCR anew, one entry per CDR3 protein. This table has hundreds of thousands of distinct CDR3 sequences, less than 25% appearing once. Sequenced material: PBMCs or a T cell subset sorted from them (not recorded which). These receptors were obtained from an adult woman who had mild COVID-19 (a few samples of this study predate the infection). Cell type and time point are not known.

This clonotype appeared a few times. The chain has TRBV12-3 or TRBV12-4 and TRBJ1-1, with 9 bases identical to TRBD1. CDR3 length: 15 residues. V trimming: 6 bases; J trimming: 1 base; junction bases outside the gene matches: 6. In DNA form, the CDR3 reads TGTGCCAGCAGCAAAGTGGGACAGGGGAACACTGAAGCTTTCTTT. It encodes CASSKVGQGNTEAFF.

The V call is TRBV5-1, the J call TRBJ1-5; 7 nucleotides line up with TRBD1. Germline-derived CDR1 and CDR2 are SGHRS and YFSETQ. V gave up 3 bases and J gave up 9 bases; unmatched junction bases: 9. The CDR3 covers 14 residues. CDR3 sequence: CASSSQGGQTPQHF. Here the CDR3 DNA reads TGCGCCAGCAGCTCCCAGGGGGGGCAAACGCCCCAGCATTTT.

The chain has TRBV5-1 and TRBJ2-1; 8 bases map to TRBD2. This CDR3 has 16 amino acids. In germline, CDR1 is SGHRS, CDR2 YFSETQ. With V trimmed by 4 bases and J by 2 bases, 8 bases remained unmatched. The CDR3 bases are TGCGCCAGCAGCGTTACAGCGGGGGCTACCTACAATGAGCAGTTCTTC. It translates to CASSVTAGATYNEQFF.

The chain uses TRBV20-1 and TRBJ1-5; the D is unclear. V shed 5 bases and J shed 2 bases, with 13 bases lying between them. CDR1 is DFQATT, CDR2 SNEGSKA, per germline (reference sequence). This CDR3 is built from 14 residues. The CDR3 loop is CSAPDPAGNQPQHF. CDR3 nucleotide sequence: TGCAGTGCTCCGGATCCGGCTGGCAATCAGCCCCAGCATTTT.

This clonotype was seen a handful of times. The chain carries TRBV5-5 and TRBJ2-7; D gene uncertain. Deletions cut 0 bases from V and 3 bases from J, with 13 bases between. The germline CDR1 and CDR2 sequences are SGHKS and YYEKEE (reference sequence). There are 15 residues in the CDR3. As DNA, the CDR3 is TGTGCCAGCAGCTTGGAACAAACCTCTCTCTACGAGCAGTACTTC. Its translation: CASSLEQTSLYEQYF.

The chain employs TRBV5-1 and TRBJ2-3, with TRBD2 matching over 14 bases. The CDR3 contains 19 residues. The J segment lost 5 bases and the V segment lost 5 bases, leaving 16 bases of the junction unmatched. The germline gives CDR1 SGHRS, CDR2 YFSETQ. The CDR3 is CASSFHLGLAGARGDTQYF. Here the CDR3 DNA reads TGCGCCAGCAGTTTCCACCTGGGACTAGCGGGGGCCAGGGGAGATACGCAGTATTTT.

The rearrangement links TRBV2 to TRBJ2-1, with D possibly being TRBD2 (6 bases). Germline CDR1 SNHLY, CDR2 FYNNEI. This CDR3 is built from 15 residues. Trimming took off 3 bases at V and 3 bases at J, with 12 bases between the two ends. This chain's CDR3 is CASSDAGFLYNEQFF. The CDR3 DNA follows: TGTGCCAGCAGTGACGCGGGGTTCCTCTACAATGAGCAGTTCTTC.

The genes are TRBV5-4 and TRBJ1-5, with unresolved D. The CDR3 length is 14 residues. V was trimmed by 0 bases and J by 1 base, leaving 5 bases between them. Germline lookup yields CDR1 SGHNT and CDR2 YYREEE (reference sequence). The DNA for the CDR3 is TGTGCCAGCAGCTTGGACAAGAGCAATCAGCCCCAGCATTTT. As protein: CASSLDKSNQPQHF.

This clonotype was seen only a few times. The V and J genes are TRBV20-1 and TRBJ2-7; 7 nucleotides match TRBD2. Germline V gene sequence: CDR1 DFQATT, CDR2 SNEGSKA (reference sequence). V lost 0 bases to trimming and J lost 6 bases; unmatched junction nucleotides: 8. There are 14 residues in the CDR3. The CDR3 DNA reads as TGCAGTGCTAGAGATGTTGGGGGGGAAATCGAGCAGTACTTC. It encodes CSARDVGGEIEQYF.

There are a few counts of this clonotype. This CDR3 reads CASSLGQGPTEAFF. CDR3 sequence (DNA): TGCGCCAGCAGCCTGGGACAGGGCCCCACTGAAGCTTTCTTT. The rearrangement joins TRBV5-1 to TRBJ1-1; 9 bases match TRBD1. V shed 4 bases, J shed 4 bases, and the junction held 5 bases outside the gene matches. Germline V gene lookup returns CDR1 SGHRS and CDR2 YFSETQ. This CDR3 has 14 amino acids.

The genes are TRBV5-1 and TRBJ1-6; unclear D gene. The V gene lost 3 bases and the J gene lost 10 bases, with 17 bases spanning the gap. CDR1 and CDR2 from the germline V gene are SGHRS and YFSETQ. The CDR3 contains 15 residues. The CDR3 bases are TGCGCCAGCAGCTCCTTGGGATCCGAAGGATCACCCCTCCACTTT. Its translation: CASSSLGSEGSPLHF.

V and J are TRBV5-5 and TRBJ1-2; possibly TRBD1 for D (5 bases). This CDR3 comprises 13 residues. The V gene's germline CDR1 is SGHKS and CDR2 YYEKEE (reference sequence). V was trimmed by 2 bases and J by 6 bases, leaving 11 bases between them. The CDR3 loop reads CASSFKTVDGYTF. The DNA for the CDR3 is TGTGCCAGCAGCTTCAAGACAGTGGATGGCTACACCTTC.

There are many counts of this clonotype. The V call is TRBV12-3 or TRBV12-4, the J call TRBJ1-1, with D possibly being TRBD1 (6 bases). V lost 5 bases and J 4 bases, leaving 14 bases between the germline ends. This CDR3 comprises 14 residues. CDR3 sequence (DNA): TGTGCCAGCAGTCCTAAAACAGGGTTCACTGAAGCTTTCTTT. As protein: CASSPKTGFTEAFF.

This clonotype was seen a handful of times. V and J are TRBV19 and TRBJ1-6, with 7 bases that match TRBD1. Germline values: CDR1 LNHDA, CDR2 SQIVND (reference sequence). This CDR3 comprises 15 residues. V trimming: 5 bases; J trimming: 4 bases; junction bases outside the gene matches: 5. CDR3 DNA sequence: TGTGCCAGTAGTGAACAGGGGCAGTATAATTCACCCCTCCACTTT. This gives the protein CASSEQGQYNSPLHF.

This clonotype was counted a few times. The chain has TRBV7-6 and TRBJ2-5; maybe TRBD2 (5 bases). The CDR3 sequence is 15 residues long. The V gene's germline CDR1 is SGHVS and CDR2 FNYEAQ. Trimming stripped 1 base from V and 1 base from J, with 10 bases between. CDR3 bases: TGTGCCAGCAGCTTAGACGACGGGGTCCAAGAGACCCAGTACTTC. As protein: CASSLDDGVQETQYF.

The chain uses TRBV12-3 or TRBV12-4 and TRBJ1-5, with D perhaps TRBD1 (5 bases). Between the trimmed V and J ends, which lost 7 bases and 5 bases, there was a span of 15 bases. The CDR3 is 14 amino acids. The CDR3: CASTPQGRDQPQHF. The CDR3 DNA is TGTGCCAGCACCCCCCAGGGCAGAGATCAGCCCCAGCATTTT.

This chain joins TRBV29-1 and TRBJ2-1; 8 nucleotides match TRBD2. V lost 4 bases to trimming and J lost 4 bases; unmatched junction nucleotides: 6. CDR3 length: 14 amino acids. The V gene's germline CDR1 is SQVTM and CDR2 ANQGSEA. CDR3 nucleotide sequence: TGCAGCGTTGCCTACGGGGGGGGTTACAATGAGCAGTTCTTC. It is translated as CSVAYGGGYNEQFF.

This chain uses TRBV13 with TRBJ2-7; D possibly uses TRBD1 or TRBD2 (6 bases each). The CDR3 is made up of 15 amino acids. Germline values: CDR1 PRHDT, CDR2 FYEKMQ (reference sequence). Trimming cost V 1 base and J 2 bases, with 12 bases left between them. CDR3 in amino acids: CASSLEPGATYEQYF. CDR3 nucleotides: TGTGCCAGCAGCTTAGAGCCGGGGGCCACCTACGAGCAGTACTTC.

This clonotype has more than one count but fewer than ten. V is TRBV27 and J is TRBJ2-7; D not resolved. Per the germline V gene, CDR1 is MNHEY and CDR2 is SMNVEV (reference sequence). The V and J ends lost 8 bases and 3 bases respectively, with 14 bases between them. CDR3 length: 13 residues. The CDR3 spells CASAPFALYEQYF. The CDR3 region has the DNA TGTGCCAGCGCTCCCTTTGCCCTCTACGAGCAGTACTTC.

This clonotype was seen a few times. The chain carries TRBV19 and TRBJ1-2; D is possibly TRBD1 (5 bases). V was cut by 8 bases and J by 4 bases, with 17 bases left in between. This CDR3 comprises 14 residues. Germline V gene data show CDR1 as LNHDA and CDR2 as SQIVND (reference sequence). In DNA, the CDR3 is TGTGCCAGTGGAGACAGAGCGCTTATCTATGGCTACACCTTC. This sequence encodes CASGDRALIYGYTF.

V and J are TRBV4-1 and TRBJ1-1; D unresolved. Germline CDR1 reads MGHRA; CDR2 reads YSYEKL. The length of the CDR3 is 13 residues. V was trimmed by 1 base and J by 6 bases, leaving 9 bases between them. CDR3 loop: CASSQVGGPEAFF. CDR3 DNA: TGCGCCAGCAGCCAAGTAGGAGGTCCTGAAGCTTTCTTT.

This clonotype came up a few times. The rearrangement links TRBV5-1 to TRBJ1-1; 10 positions match TRBD1. CDR1 SGHRS and CDR2 YFSETQ come from the germline V gene. V was clipped by 6 bases and J by 0 bases; unmatched bases: 5. CDR3 size: 15 residues. CDR3 in amino acids: CASTETGGVNTEAFF. The CDR3 DNA sequence: TGCGCCAGCACGGAGACAGGGGGCGTGAACACTGAAGCTTTCTTT.

This clonotype was observed a handful of times. As DNA, the CDR3 is TGCAGCGTTGAAGACCTTCGGGGGGCGTACTATGGCTACACCTTC. This sequence encodes CSVEDLRGAYYGYTF. V gene TRBV29-1 combines with J gene TRBJ1-2; TRBD1 is a possible D gene (6 bases). The CDR3 contains 15 residues. V lost 0 bases, J lost 3 bases, and 14 bases lay in between. CDR1 SQVTM and CDR2 ANQGSEA come from the germline V gene.

This clonotype was detected a few times. The rearrangement joins TRBV10-3 to TRBJ2-1, with 8 bases matching TRBD2. This CDR3 has 15 amino acids. The junction had 9 bases not matched to a gene; V was cut back by 6 bases and J by 5 bases. CDR1 is ENHRY, CDR2 SYGVKD, per germline. In DNA form, the CDR3 reads TGTGCCATCAGCCGGGCGGGAGGCAGGGACAATGAGCAGTTCTTC. Translation: CAISRAGGRDNEQFF.